Listed below are T cell receptor beta chains from one sample, sequenced in a study of blood T cell repertoires in COVID-19. Some clones are missing from TCRdb's copy, which holds only in-frame ones; the method was immunoSEQ multiplex PCR. The data show about 100,000 clones, with 70% to 90% seen just once and roughly 3% held by the top ten. The sequenced sample consisted of PBMCs or T cells enriched from blood (not recorded which). All receptors come from a woman between 45 and 60 years old who had recovered from COVID-19. CDR3s include the opening cysteine and the closing phenylalanine or tryptophan. D genes are given only for firm matches. Size values are once, few and many counts, or a class for expanded clones, and some rows have none.

v_call: TRBV18; d_call: -; j_call: TRBJ1-3; clone_size: -; cdr3_nt: TGTGCCAGCTCACCCCAACCGCCCCGACTCTCTGGAAACACCATATATTTT; cdr3_aa: CASSPQPPRLSGNTIYF
v_call: TRBV13; d_call: -; j_call: TRBJ1-5; clone_size: -; cdr3_nt: TGTGCCAGCAGCTTAGGCCAAGGGGCCAATCAGCCCCAGCATTTT; cdr3_aa: CASSLGQGANQPQHF
v_call: TRBV10-1; d_call: -; j_call: TRBJ2-5; clone_size: -; cdr3_nt: TGCGCCAGCAGTGGGTCAACCCGGTACCAAGAGACCCAGTACTTC; cdr3_aa: CASSGSTRYQETQYF
v_call: TRBV10-1; d_call: -; j_call: TRBJ1-2; clone_size: -; cdr3_nt: TGCGCCAGCAGTGAGTCCGGACAGTCCTATGGCTACACCTTC; cdr3_aa: CASSESGQSYGYTF
v_call: TRBV3-1/TRBV3-2; d_call: TRBD2; j_call: TRBJ2-5; clone_size: -; cdr3_nt: TGTGCCAGCAGACCTACTAGCGGCCGGCAAGAGACCCAGTACTTC; cdr3_aa: CASRPTSGRQETQYF
v_call: TRBV28; d_call: -; j_call: TRBJ2-3; clone_size: few; cdr3_nt: TGTGCCAGCAGTCCCCAGGGGCGAAGCACAGATACGCAGTATTTT; cdr3_aa: CASSPQGRSTDTQYF
v_call: TRBV7-7; d_call: -; j_call: TRBJ2-1; clone_size: -; cdr3_nt: TGTGCCAGCAGCTTAGTGGCCAACGGGTACAATGAGCAGTTCTTC; cdr3_aa: CASSLVANGYNEQFF
v_call: TRBV5-4; d_call: -; j_call: TRBJ2-7; clone_size: -; cdr3_nt: TGTGCCAGCAGCCCGGCAGGGCCCTTTCGTTCCTACGAGCAGTACTTC; cdr3_aa: CASSPAGPFRSYEQYF
v_call: TRBV5-1; d_call: -; j_call: TRBJ1-3; clone_size: -; cdr3_nt: TGCGCCAGCAGCCAACAGAGTTTTTCTGGAAACACCATATATTTT; cdr3_aa: CASSQQSFSGNTIYF
v_call: TRBV18; d_call: TRBD1; j_call: TRBJ1-1; clone_size: -; cdr3_nt: TGTGCCAGCTCACTATCTCGGGCAGGGGGCGCGGGGTACACTGAAGCTTTCTTT; cdr3_aa: CASSLSRAGGAGYTEAFF
v_call: TRBV2; d_call: TRBD1; j_call: TRBJ1-5; clone_size: -; cdr3_nt: TGTGCCAGCAGTGAATCGAGACAGGGTTGGGGTCAGCCCCAGCATTTT; cdr3_aa: CASSESRQGWGQPQHF
v_call: TRBV5-4; d_call: -; j_call: TRBJ2-5; clone_size: -; cdr3_nt: TGTGCCAGCAGCTTGCTTATGGGGGCAGAAGAGACCCAGTACTTC; cdr3_aa: CASSLLMGAEETQYF
v_call: TRBV29-1; d_call: TRBD2; j_call: TRBJ2-7; clone_size: -; cdr3_nt: TGCAGCGTGGACGTAGCGGGAGGGCCCGACGAGCAGTACTTC; cdr3_aa: CSVDVAGGPDEQYF
v_call: TRBV4-1; d_call: TRBD2; j_call: TRBJ2-3; clone_size: -; cdr3_nt: TGCGCCAGCAGCCAAGACGGGCCGGGACTAGCGGGAACAGATACGCAGTATTTT; cdr3_aa: CASSQDGPGLAGTDTQYF
v_call: TRBV6-6; d_call: -; j_call: TRBJ2-3; clone_size: -; cdr3_nt: TGTGCCAGCACGGCTAGCGGCACAGATACGCAGTATTTT; cdr3_aa: CASTASGTDTQYF
v_call: TRBV19; d_call: TRBD1; j_call: TRBJ1-6; clone_size: -; cdr3_nt: TGTGCCAGTAGTTTACATCCGGGACAGGGGAAAAATTCACCCCTCCACTTT; cdr3_aa: CASSLHPGQGKNSPLHF
v_call: TRBV28; d_call: -; j_call: TRBJ1-3; clone_size: few; cdr3_nt: TGTGCCAGCAGGGGGGCCCTCTCTGGAAACACCATATATTTT; cdr3_aa: CASRGALSGNTIYF
v_call: TRBV30; d_call: -; j_call: TRBJ1-6; clone_size: -; cdr3_nt: TGTGCCTGGAGTGGCGGCCTGTATAATTCACCCCTCCACTTT; cdr3_aa: CAWSGGLYNSPLHF
v_call: TRBV9; d_call: -; j_call: TRBJ1-5; clone_size: -; cdr3_nt: TGTGCCAGCAGCGTAGGCCCCACAGGTCATCAGCCCCAGCATTTT; cdr3_aa: CASSVGPTGHQPQHF
v_call: TRBV28; d_call: TRBD2; j_call: TRBJ2-2; clone_size: -; cdr3_nt: TGTGCCAGCAGTCCAACTAGCGGGGATATGACCGGGGAGCTGTTTTTT; cdr3_aa: CASSPTSGDMTGELFF
v_call: TRBV7-2; d_call: TRBD1; j_call: TRBJ2-7; clone_size: -; cdr3_nt: TGTGCCAGCAGCGCGGGACAGGGGATAACCTACGAGCAGTACTTC; cdr3_aa: CASSAGQGITYEQYF
v_call: TRBV19; d_call: -; j_call: TRBJ2-1; clone_size: once; cdr3_nt: TGTGCCAGTAGCCTCGGTGGACTAGGGGGCAATGAGCAGTTCTTC; cdr3_aa: CASSLGGLGGNEQFF
v_call: TRBV27; d_call: -; j_call: TRBJ1-2; clone_size: -; cdr3_nt: TGTGCCAGCGCGGGCTCGAACTATGGCTACACCTTC; cdr3_aa: CASAGSNYGYTF
v_call: TRBV6-2/TRBV6-3; d_call: TRBD1; j_call: TRBJ2-5; clone_size: -; cdr3_nt: TGTGCCAGCAGTCCCAGGACAGGGGGCTCTAAGGGGAAAGAGACCCAGTACTTC; cdr3_aa: CASSPRTGGSKGKETQYF
v_call: TRBV28; d_call: -; j_call: TRBJ1-2; clone_size: -; cdr3_nt: TGTGCCAGCTCCATTATACAGGGCTTTGGCTACACCTTC; cdr3_aa: CASSIIQGFGYTF
v_call: TRBV29-1; d_call: TRBD2; j_call: TRBJ2-3; clone_size: -; cdr3_nt: TGCAGCGTTGACGGTGCGGGAGGGCCGACAGATACGCAGTATTTT; cdr3_aa: CSVDGAGGPTDTQYF
v_call: TRBV4-1; d_call: TRBD2; j_call: TRBJ2-1; clone_size: few; cdr3_nt: TGCGCCAGCAGAGAGACTAGCGGGGAATCCAATGAGCAGTTCTTC; cdr3_aa: CASRETSGESNEQFF
v_call: TRBV7-9; d_call: TRBD2; j_call: TRBJ2-1; clone_size: -; cdr3_nt: TGTGCCAGCATCAAAAGCGGGGAGATATACAATGAGCAGTTCTTC; cdr3_aa: CASIKSGEIYNEQFF
v_call: TRBV14; d_call: -; j_call: TRBJ1-6; clone_size: -; cdr3_nt: TGTGCCAGCACCCAAGGCGGGACCCTGTATTCACCCCTCCACTTT; cdr3_aa: CASTQGGTLYSPLHF
v_call: TRBV6-5; d_call: -; j_call: TRBJ2-1; clone_size: -; cdr3_nt: TGTGCCAGCAGTTACTCGGGTAGCCGGGCCTACAATGAGCAGTTCTTC; cdr3_aa: CASSYSGSRAYNEQFF
v_call: TRBV9; d_call: -; j_call: TRBJ2-3; clone_size: -; cdr3_nt: TGTGCCAGCAGCGTAGAGGCGGGGAAAGGTATAGATACGCAGTATTTT; cdr3_aa: CASSVEAGKGIDTQYF
v_call: TRBV7-6; d_call: -; j_call: TRBJ1-4; clone_size: -; cdr3_nt: TGTGCCAGCAGCTTAGCGCTGATGGAGGGGCGCGTGAAAACTAATGAAAAACTGTTTTTT; cdr3_aa: CASSLALMEGRVKTNEKLFF
v_call: TRBV5-1; d_call: TRBD1; j_call: TRBJ1-2; clone_size: -; cdr3_nt: TGCGCCAGCAGCCCGGGACAGCCCTATGGCTACACCTTC; cdr3_aa: CASSPGQPYGYTF
v_call: TRBV6-1; d_call: TRBD1; j_call: TRBJ1-2; clone_size: -; cdr3_nt: TGTGCCAGCAGTGAGGCCGGGACAGGGGGCTCCTACACCTTC; cdr3_aa: CASSEAGTGGSYTF
v_call: TRBV4-1; d_call: TRBD1; j_call: TRBJ2-1; clone_size: -; cdr3_nt: TGCGCCAGCAGACGGACAGGGGAACTACACAATGAGCAGTTCTTC; cdr3_aa: CASRRTGELHNEQFF
v_call: TRBV19; d_call: TRBD1; j_call: TRBJ1-1; clone_size: -; cdr3_nt: TGTGCCAGTAGTGGAACCCGGGACAGGACTGAAGCTTTCTTT; cdr3_aa: CASSGTRDRTEAFF
v_call: TRBV29-1; d_call: -; j_call: TRBJ1-1; clone_size: once; cdr3_nt: TGCAGCGTCGTAGGGGTCACTGAAGCTTTCTTT; cdr3_aa: CSVVGVTEAFF
v_call: TRBV3-1/TRBV3-2; d_call: -; j_call: TRBJ1-3; clone_size: many; cdr3_nt: TGTGCCAGCAGCCATCCTAGGACTGGAAACACCATATATTTT; cdr3_aa: CASSHPRTGNTIYF